This T cell receptor beta chain was recorded in a study of blood T cell repertoires in COVID-19. About the study: Samples representing acute and convalescent COVID-19 were sourced from the United States, Italy and Spain. T cells, B-cell-depleted T cells, or PBMCs supplied cDNA or gDNA.

In the authors' methods: Using reference gene primer amplification, nucleated cell counts were estimated. Sequenced by immunoSEQ multiplex PCR; TCRdb stores in-frame clones only, minus some. Clone size and V and J calls were adopted from that table, with D and trimming inferred from the DNA. The data hold about 60,000 clones, with 65% to 85% observed a single time. The CDR3 length is 16 residues. With 7 bases clipped from V and 7 bases from J, the junction kept 11 bases outside the gene matches. The germline CDR1 and CDR2 sequences are MDHEN and SYDVKM. Sequenced input: peripheral blood. The V call is TRBV28, the J call TRBJ2-1; 12 bases align to TRBD1. The source is a human donor in a cohort sampled during active COVID-19. The CDR3 is CASTKRGQGARNEQFF. The CDR3 coding sequence is TGTGCCAGCACCAAACGGGGACAGGGGGCGCGTAATGAGCAGTTCTTC.